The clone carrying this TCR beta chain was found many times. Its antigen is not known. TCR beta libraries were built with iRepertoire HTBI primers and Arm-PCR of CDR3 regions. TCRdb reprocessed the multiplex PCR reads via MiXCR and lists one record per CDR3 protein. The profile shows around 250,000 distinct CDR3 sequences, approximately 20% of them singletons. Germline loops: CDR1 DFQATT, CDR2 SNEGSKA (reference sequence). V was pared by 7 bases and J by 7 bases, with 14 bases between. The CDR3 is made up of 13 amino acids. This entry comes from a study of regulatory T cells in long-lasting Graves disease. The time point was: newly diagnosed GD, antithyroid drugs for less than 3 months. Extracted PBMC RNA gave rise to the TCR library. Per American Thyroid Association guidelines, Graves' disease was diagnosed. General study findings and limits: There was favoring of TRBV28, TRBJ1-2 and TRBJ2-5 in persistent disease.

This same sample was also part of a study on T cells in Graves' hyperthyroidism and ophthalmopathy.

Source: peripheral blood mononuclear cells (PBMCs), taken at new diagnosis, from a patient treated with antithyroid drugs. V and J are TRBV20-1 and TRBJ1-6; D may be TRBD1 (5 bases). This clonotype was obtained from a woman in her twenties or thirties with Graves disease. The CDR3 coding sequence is TGCAGTGGAGCCGGGACGCAGAATTCACCCCTCCACTTT. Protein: CSGAGTQNSPLHF.